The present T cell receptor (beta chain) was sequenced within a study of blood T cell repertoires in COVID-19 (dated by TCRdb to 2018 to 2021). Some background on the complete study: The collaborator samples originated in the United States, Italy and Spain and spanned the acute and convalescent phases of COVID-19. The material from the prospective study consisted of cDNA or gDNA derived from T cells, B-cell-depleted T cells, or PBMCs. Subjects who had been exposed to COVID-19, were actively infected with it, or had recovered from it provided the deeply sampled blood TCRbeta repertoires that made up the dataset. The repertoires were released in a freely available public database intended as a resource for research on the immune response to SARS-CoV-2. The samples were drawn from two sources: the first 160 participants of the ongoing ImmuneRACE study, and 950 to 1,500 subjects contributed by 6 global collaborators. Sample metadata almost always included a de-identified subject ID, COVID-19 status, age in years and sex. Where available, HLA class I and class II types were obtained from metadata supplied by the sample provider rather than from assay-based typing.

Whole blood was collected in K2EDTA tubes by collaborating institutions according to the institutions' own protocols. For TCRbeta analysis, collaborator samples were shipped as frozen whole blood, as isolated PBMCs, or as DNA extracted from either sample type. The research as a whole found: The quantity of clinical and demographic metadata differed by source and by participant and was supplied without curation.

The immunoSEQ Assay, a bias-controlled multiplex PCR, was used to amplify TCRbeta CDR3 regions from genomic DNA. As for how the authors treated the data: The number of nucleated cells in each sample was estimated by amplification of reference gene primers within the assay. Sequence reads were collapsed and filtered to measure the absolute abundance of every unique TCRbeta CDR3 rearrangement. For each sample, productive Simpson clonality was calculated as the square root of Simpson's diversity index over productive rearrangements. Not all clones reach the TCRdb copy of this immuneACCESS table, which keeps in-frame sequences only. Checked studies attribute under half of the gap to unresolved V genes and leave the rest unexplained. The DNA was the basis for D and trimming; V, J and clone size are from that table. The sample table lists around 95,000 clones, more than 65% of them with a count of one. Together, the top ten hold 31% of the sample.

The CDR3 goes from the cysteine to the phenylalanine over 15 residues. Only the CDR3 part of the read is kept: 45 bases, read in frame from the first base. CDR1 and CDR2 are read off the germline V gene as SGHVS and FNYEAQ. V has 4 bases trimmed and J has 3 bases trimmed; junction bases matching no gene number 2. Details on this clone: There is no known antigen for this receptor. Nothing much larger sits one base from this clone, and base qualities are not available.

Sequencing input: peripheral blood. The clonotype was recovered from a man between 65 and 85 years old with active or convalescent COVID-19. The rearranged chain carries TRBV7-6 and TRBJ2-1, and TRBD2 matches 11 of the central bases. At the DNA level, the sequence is TGTGCCAGCAGCTATAGCGGGGGGGTCTACAATGAGCAGTTCTTC. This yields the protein CASSYSGGVYNEQFF.